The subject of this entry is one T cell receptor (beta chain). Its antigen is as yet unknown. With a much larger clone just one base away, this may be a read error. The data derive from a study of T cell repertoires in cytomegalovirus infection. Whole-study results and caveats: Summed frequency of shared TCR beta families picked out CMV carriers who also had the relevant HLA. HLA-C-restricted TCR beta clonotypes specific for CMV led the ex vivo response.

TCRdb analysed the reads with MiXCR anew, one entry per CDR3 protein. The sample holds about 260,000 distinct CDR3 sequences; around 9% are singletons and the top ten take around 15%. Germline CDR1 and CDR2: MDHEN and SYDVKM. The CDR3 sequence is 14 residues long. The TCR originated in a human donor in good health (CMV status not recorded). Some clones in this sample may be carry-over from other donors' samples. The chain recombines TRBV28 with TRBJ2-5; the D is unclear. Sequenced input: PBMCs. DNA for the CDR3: TGTACCAGCAGTTTAACACAGCCACAAGAGACCCAGTACTTC. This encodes CTSSLTQPQETQYF.